These 18 T cell receptor beta chains came from one sample sequenced in a study of shared clonotypes between healthy human individuals. Assay used: immunoSEQ multiplex PCR; TCRdb lists only in-frame clones, some missing. Found here are around 620,000 clones, approximately 96% of them singletons; the top ten hold over 0.1%. CD45RO-negative cells were positively selected for CCR7, leaving out terminally differentiated effector memory CD45RA+ cells. The specimen sequenced was naive CD8+ T cells sorted from blood. The receptor source for this set is a woman in her 30s in good health.

The gene calls are TRBV7-9 and TRBJ1-5, with TRBD1 matching 7 bases. The J segment lost 4 bases and the V segment lost 2 bases, leaving 2 bases of the junction unmatched. The CDR3 consists of 14 residues. The germline V gene encodes CDR1 SEHNR and CDR2 FQNEAQ (reference sequence). The CDR3 region is CASSLWDSNQPQHF. The DNA of the CDR3 is TGTGCCAGCAGCTTATGGGACAGTAATCAGCCCCAGCATTTT.

The chain links TRBV29-1 to TRBJ1-2; the D is unclear. CDR1 and CDR2 from the germline V gene are SQVTM and ANQGSEA. The CDR3 runs 12 residues. The germline V and J ends were trimmed by 3 bases and 5 bases, with 10 bases remaining between them. As DNA, the CDR3 is TGCAGCGTTGACAAAAGAGGGTATGGCTACACCTTC. The encoded protein is CSVDKRGYGYTF.

CDR3 sequence (DNA): TGTGCCAGCAGTTTAACTTTGGCGGGAACAGGCTACGAGCAGTACTTC. Encoded protein: CASSLTLAGTGYEQYF. This sequence joins TRBV28 and TRBJ2-7; D is possibly TRBD2 (6 bases). Between the trimmed V and J ends, which lost 2 bases and 3 bases, there was a span of 17 bases. The germline CDR1 and CDR2 sequences are MDHEN and SYDVKM. CDR3 length equals 16 residues.

The J gene is TRBJ1-1, the V gene TRBV9; 9 bases align to TRBD1. CDR3 size: 16 residues. V lost 0 bases to trimming and J lost 5 bases; unmatched junction nucleotides: 8. CDR1 SGDLS and CDR2 YYNGEE come from the germline V gene. This CDR3 reads CASSVGTGAFNTEAFF. The CDR3 DNA is TGTGCCAGCAGCGTAGGGACAGGGGCCTTTAATACTGAAGCTTTCTTT.

This clone has only one observation. V and J are TRBV4-1 and TRBJ2-1, with 7 bases aligning to TRBD1. CDR1 MGHRA and CDR2 YSYEKL come from the germline V gene. V shed 3 bases, J shed 8 bases, and the junction held 13 bases outside the gene matches. The CDR3 spans 16 residues. This CDR3 is CASSQVGTVAGDEQFF. CDR3 DNA sequence: TGCGCCAGCAGCCAGGTAGGGACAGTAGCTGGAGATGAGCAGTTCTTC.

As to this clone: The sample has other DNA sequences that encode this CDR3 too. The chain recombines TRBV7-9 with TRBJ2-7; no firm D call. CDR1 is SEHNR, CDR2 FQNEAQ, per germline (reference sequence). V lost 2 bases and J lost 1, with 6 bases in between. The CDR3 runs to 13 residues. The CDR3 region is CASSLTESYEQYF. CDR3 bases: TGTGCCAGCAGCTTAACAGAATCCTACGAGCAGTACTTC.

The chain joins TRBV27 to TRBJ1-2, with 9 bases aligning to TRBD1. J was trimmed by 4 bases and V by 1 base; bases with no gene match: 4. In germline, CDR1 is MNHEY, CDR2 SMNVEV (reference sequence). The CDR3 totals 15 residues. In DNA form, the CDR3 reads TGTGCCAGCAGTTTATTTCAGACAGGGGGCTATGGCTACACCTTC. Encoded protein: CASSLFQTGGYGYTF.

The CDR3 is CASSNSTSGSRYEQYF. The CDR3 DNA reads as TGTGCCAGTAGTAACTCGACTAGCGGGAGTCGATACGAGCAGTACTTC. J is TRBJ2-7 and V is TRBV19; 12 bases agree with TRBD2. CDR3 length equals 16 residues. J gave up 4 bases and V 4 bases, and 8 bases lay outside the gene matches. CDR1 is LNHDA, CDR2 SQIVND, per germline (reference sequence).

CDR3 amino acids: CASSSKRGSYEQYF. The CDR3 DNA reads as TGTGCCAGCAGTTCAAAAAGGGGGTCCTACGAGCAGTACTTC. The rearrangement uses TRBV7-9 and TRBJ2-7; D may be TRBD1 (6 bases). The CDR3 totals 14 residues. The V end was cut by 6 bases, the J end by 1 base, with 13 bases between. Germline V gene data show CDR1 as SEHNR and CDR2 as FQNEAQ (reference sequence).

This clone was counted once. The V and J genes are TRBV6-1 and TRBJ1-5; a weak D match, TRBD1 (5 bases). Germline lookup yields CDR1 MNHNS and CDR2 SASEGT. Deletions cut 7 bases from V and 0 bases from J, with 13 bases between. The CDR3 is 15 amino acids. The chain's CDR3 is CASTTWGYSNQPQHF. The CDR3 DNA reads TGTGCCAGCACGACGTGGGGGTATAGCAATCAGCCCCAGCATTTT.

For the CDR3, the DNA is TGTGCCAGCAGCTTAGACGGGAAAACCGGGGAGCTGTTTTTT. Its protein is CASSLDGKTGELFF. The chain combines TRBV7-9 with TRBJ2-2; the D gene is possibly TRBD2 (5 bases). Trimming removed 1 base from V and 5 bases from J, with 8 bases in between. This CDR3 has 14 amino acids. Germline V gene lookup returns CDR1 SEHNR and CDR2 FQNEAQ (reference sequence).

V gene TRBV5-6 combines with J gene TRBJ2-7, with 10 bases that match TRBD1. Per the germline V gene, CDR1 is SGHDT and CDR2 is YYEEEE. The CDR3 sequence is 15 residues long. V lost 5 bases, J lost 0 bases, and 5 bases stayed unmatched. CDR3 nucleotide sequence: TGTGCCAGCAGGTCCGGGACAGGGGTCTCCTACGAGCAGTACTTC. Translation: CASRSGTGVSYEQYF.

The genes are TRBV6-6 and TRBJ2-7, with D possibly matching TRBD2 (7 bases). The CDR3 has 15 residues. In germline, CDR1 is MNHNY, CDR2 SVGAGI (reference sequence). Between the trimmed V and J ends, which lost 2 bases and 0 bases, there was a span of 11 bases. CDR3 in DNA: TGTGCCAGCAGTTACGAGGGAGGGGGCTCCTACGAGCAGTACTTC. This translates into CASSYEGGGSYEQYF.

V usage is TRBV13 and J usage is TRBJ2-4, with 10 nucleotides matching TRBD2. The V gene end was trimmed by 5 bases and the J gene end by 3 bases; junction bases not matched to a gene: 13. CDR1 is PRHDT, CDR2 FYEKMQ, per germline (reference sequence). The CDR3 has 18 residues. CDR3 sequence: CASSPRLAGDPSKNIQYF. As DNA, the CDR3 is TGTGCCAGCAGCCCCCGTCTAGCGGGAGACCCTAGCAAAAACATTCAGTACTTC.

This chain links TRBV27 with TRBJ2-7; 9 positions agree with TRBD1. Germline loops: CDR1 MNHEY, CDR2 SMNVEV (reference sequence). The V and J ends lost 0 bases and 6 bases, in that order; junction bases with no gene match: 3. This CDR3 has 14 residues. The CDR3 nucleotides read TGTGCCAGCAGTTTATCGGGGACAGGGTTCGAGCAGTACTTC. The encoded protein is CASSLSGTGFEQYF.

CDR3 residues: CASSRDREGETQYF. As DNA, the CDR3 is TGTGCCAGTAGTCGCGACAGGGAGGGAGAGACCCAGTACTTC. The chain joins TRBV19 to TRBJ2-5; D tentatively reads TRBD1 or TRBD2 (7 bases each). The germline V gene has CDR1 LNHDA and CDR2 SQIVND (reference sequence). V was trimmed by 5 bases and J by 4 bases, leaving 14 bases between them. This CDR3 is built from 14 residues.

The chain employs TRBV7-2 and TRBJ2-5; 13 bases line up with TRBD2. CDR1 and CDR2 (germline): SGHTA, FQGNSA. Germline trimming cut 4 bases from V and 6 bases from J; bases unmatched to any gene: 8. The CDR3 sequence is 16 residues long. CDR3 nucleotides: TGTGCCAGCAGCTCAACGGGACTAGCGGGATGGAAGACCCAGTACTTC. It is translated as CASSSTGLAGWKTQYF. Based on the CDR3 plus reference TRBV7-2 and TRBJ2-5, the full variable domain is GAGVSQSPSNKVTEKGKDVELRCDPISGHTALYWYRQSLGQGLEFLIYFQGNSAPDKSGLPSDRFSAERTGGSVSTLTIQRTQQEDSAVYLCASSSTGLAGWKTQYFGPGTRLLVL.

J is TRBJ2-7 and V is TRBV7-8; 8 bases are a match to TRBD2. The CDR3 runs to 19 residues. The V gene end was trimmed by 1 base and the J gene end by 3 bases; junction bases not matched to a gene: 17. The germline gives CDR1 SGHVS, CDR2 FQNEAQ. The CDR3 DNA follows: TGTGCCAGCAGCTTAGTTCTTGTAGGGGGTGAACTAGCGGACTACGAGCAGTACTTC. This translates into CASSLVLVGGELADYEQYF.